This TCR beta chain was sequenced for a study of Graves' ophthalmopathy and Graves' hyperthyroidism. Amplifying from RNA transcripts, the study obtained TCR beta CDR3 regions. The first-round RT-PCR employed HTBI primers together with the Qiagen OneStep RT-PCR kit. A multiplex PCR was then performed as the second round. Each CDR3 protein is one row after TCRdb ran MiXCR on the multiplex PCR reads. In the table there are over a million distinct CDR3 sequences, 35% to 40% of which are singletons. CDR1 and CDR2 (germline): GTSNPN, SVGIG (reference sequence). This CDR3 has 15 amino acids. V gave up 2 bases and J gave up 0 bases; unmatched junction bases: 7.

V and J are TRBV30 and TRBJ2-7; TRBD2 agrees at 7 bases. Sequencing used peripheral blood or thyroid tissue (not recorded which). This receptor was obtained from an adult man with Graves' hyperthyroidism. CDR3 nucleotide sequence: TGTGCCTGGAGTTTATTTGCGGGGGTCTCCTACGAGCAGTACTTC. Translated, it gives CAWSLFAGVSYEQYF.